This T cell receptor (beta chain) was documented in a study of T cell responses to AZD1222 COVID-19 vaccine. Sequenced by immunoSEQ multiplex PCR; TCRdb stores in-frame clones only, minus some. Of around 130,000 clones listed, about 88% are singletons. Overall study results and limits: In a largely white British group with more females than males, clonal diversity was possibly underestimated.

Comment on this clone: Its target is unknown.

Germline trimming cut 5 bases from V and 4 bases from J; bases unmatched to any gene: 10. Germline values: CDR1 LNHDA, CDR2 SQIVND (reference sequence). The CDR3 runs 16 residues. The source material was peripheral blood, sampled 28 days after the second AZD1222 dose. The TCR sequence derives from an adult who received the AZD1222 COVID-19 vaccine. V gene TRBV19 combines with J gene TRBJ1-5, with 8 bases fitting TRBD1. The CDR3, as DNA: TGTGCCAGTAGTTTGAGACAGGGGTTGACAAATCAGCCCCAGCATTTT. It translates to CASSLRQGLTNQPQHF.